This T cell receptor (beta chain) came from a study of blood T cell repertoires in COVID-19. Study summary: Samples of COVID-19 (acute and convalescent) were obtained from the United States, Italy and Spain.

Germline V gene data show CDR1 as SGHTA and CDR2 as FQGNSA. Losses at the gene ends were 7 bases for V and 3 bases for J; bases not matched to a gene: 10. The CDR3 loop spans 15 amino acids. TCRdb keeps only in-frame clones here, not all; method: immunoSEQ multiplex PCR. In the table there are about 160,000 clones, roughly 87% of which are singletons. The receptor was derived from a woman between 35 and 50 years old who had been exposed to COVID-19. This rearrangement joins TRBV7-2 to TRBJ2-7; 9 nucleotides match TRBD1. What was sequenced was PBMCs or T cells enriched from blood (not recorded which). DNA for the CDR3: TGTGCCAGCAAAACCGGGACAGGGTATAACTACGAGCAGTACTTC. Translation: CASKTGTGYNYEQYF.